What follows are 18 T cell receptor beta chains derived from one specimen sequenced in a study of T cell responses to AZD1222 COVID-19 vaccine (dated by TCRdb to the early 2020s). In the paper's terms, the time point label means: about 28 days (+/-7) after the second vaccine dose. Libraries were built with the immunoSEQ multiplex PCR assay. The table was pulled from immuneACCESS by TCRdb, which kept in-frame rearrangements only. Such tables lose some clones; where checked, under half of the loss comes from unresolved V genes, and the rest has no known cause. The sample table records some 280,000 clones; around 92% of these occur just once. Of the sample, around 0.6% falls within the top ten clones. The sample was peripheral blood, taken 28 days after the second AZD1222 dose. These receptors all stem from an adult who received the AZD1222 COVID-19 vaccine.

The CDR3 nucleotides are TGTGCCAGCAGGTCCACAGGGGGAAGGGAGACCCAGTACTTC. Its protein is CASRSTGGRETQYF. The V and J genes are TRBV28 and TRBJ2-5; 8 bases match TRBD1. V lost 6 bases, J lost 5 bases, and 8 bases stayed unmatched. The CDR3 sequence is 14 residues long. Germline assignment: CDR1 MDHEN and CDR2 SYDVKM.

This clone has only one observation. This rearrangement joins TRBV7-8 to TRBJ1-1, with D possibly being TRBD1 (6 bases). The CDR3 consists of 14 residues. Deletions cut 4 bases from V and 4 bases from J, with 13 bases between. Germline V gene data show CDR1 as SGHVS and CDR2 as FQNEAQ. CDR3 in amino acids: CASSSDRMGTEAFF. As DNA, the CDR3 is TGTGCCAGCAGCTCTGACAGGATGGGCACTGAAGCTTTCTTT.

The chain joins TRBV5-1 to TRBJ2-5; D unresolved. There are 11 residues in the CDR3. Trimming took 3 bases from V and 4 from J, leaving 4 bases between them. CDR1 is SGHRS and CDR2 is YFSETQ in the germline V gene. CDR3 coding DNA: TGCGCCAGCAGCTGGGGAGAGACCCAGTACTTC. This encodes CASSWGETQYF.

J is TRBJ1-5 and V is TRBV28; D remains ambiguous. V lost 0 bases to trimming and J lost 9 bases, with 12 bases between them. This CDR3 comprises 14 residues. Germline CDR1 MDHEN, CDR2 SYDVKM. CDR3 bases: TGTGCCAGCAGTTTATGGAGCGCCGCGGGGCCCCAGCATTTT. The encoded protein is CASSLWSAAGPQHF.

V gene TRBV7-2 combines with J gene TRBJ1-5; TRBD1 matches at 7 bases. Trimming took 5 bases from V and 0 from J; bases not matched to a gene: 7. Germline assignment: CDR1 SGHTA and CDR2 FQGNSA. CDR3 length equals 16 residues. The DNA for the CDR3 is TGTGCCAGCAGCACGAGACAGGGCAATAGCAATCAGCCCCAGCATTTT. It codes for CASSTRQGNSNQPQHF.

The chain couples TRBV9 to TRBJ2-1; 7 bases map to TRBD1. This CDR3 is 15 amino acids long. Losses at the gene ends were 0 bases for V and 1 base for J; bases not matched to a gene: 1. Germline V gives CDR1 SGDLS, CDR2 YYNGEE. CDR3 sequence (DNA): TGTGCCAGCAGCGTAGCACAGGGGTCCTACAATGAGCAGTTCTTC. Residues: CASSVAQGSYNEQFF.

The J gene is TRBJ2-1, the V gene TRBV5-1; 11 positions match TRBD1. Looked up from germline, CDR1 is SGHRS and CDR2 is YFSETQ. CDR3 size: 17 residues. The trim removed 1 base at V and 2 bases at J, leaving 5 bases unmatched. The CDR3 DNA sequence: TGCGCCAGCAGCTTGCACGGACAGGGGGCCGCCTACAATGAGCAGTTCTTC. Its translation is CASSLHGQGAAYNEQFF.

This rearrangement joins TRBV19 to TRBJ1-1; D not resolved. Germline CDR1 and CDR2: LNHDA and SQIVND (reference sequence). This CDR3 comprises 12 residues. V was shortened by 6 bases and J by 2 bases, with 7 bases between the two germline ends. As DNA, the CDR3 is TGTGCCAGTAGCAATTATAACACTGAAGCTTTCTTT. Translation gives CASSNYNTEAFF.

The chain uses TRBV28 and TRBJ2-4; D uncertain. This CDR3 is built from 14 residues. V was clipped by 2 bases and J by 3 bases, with 8 bases between them. Germline V gene data show CDR1 as MDHEN and CDR2 as SYDVKM. The CDR3 spells CASSLGGNKNIQYF. The CDR3 DNA sequence: TGTGCCAGCAGTTTAGGTGGGAACAAAAACATTCAGTACTTC.

This chain connects TRBV5-1 to TRBJ2-7; D not resolved. Between the trimmed V and J ends, which lost 0 bases and 3 bases, there was a span of 7 bases. The CDR3 covers 13 residues. The V gene's germline CDR1 is SGHRS and CDR2 YFSETQ. As DNA, the CDR3 is TGCGCCAGCAGCTTGGCACGGTACTACGAGCAGTACTTC. Protein: CASSLARYYEQYF.

The chain has TRBV27 and TRBJ2-7, with TRBD1 as a possible D gene (6 bases). The CDR3 has 15 amino acids. Looked up from germline, CDR1 is MNHEY and CDR2 is SMNVEV (reference sequence). Between the trimmed V and J ends, which lost 6 bases and 0 bases, there was a span of 15 bases. The CDR3 DNA sequence: TGTGCCAGCAGGCGTAACAGGGACCCCTCCTACGAGCAGTACTTC. Encoded protein: CASRRNRDPSYEQYF.

The gene calls are TRBV5-1 and TRBJ1-4; D not resolved. The CDR3 consists of 15 residues. V gave up 4 bases and J gave up 7 bases, with 17 bases separating them. Germline CDR1 SGHRS, CDR2 YFSETQ. The CDR3 DNA reads TGCGCCAGCAGCCTATCGGGCGAAGGGAGTGAAAAACTGTTTTTT. It specifies CASSLSGEGSEKLFF.

The genes are TRBV6-6 and TRBJ2-3, with 12 positions matching TRBD2. CDR3 length equals 16 residues. Trimming took 7 bases from V and 2 from J; bases not matched to a gene: 7. Germline CDR1 is MNHNY and CDR2 is SVGAGI (reference sequence). This chain's CDR3 is CASIPRLAGATDTQYF. CDR3 nucleotides: TGTGCCAGCATCCCGAGACTAGCGGGGGCCACAGATACGCAGTATTTT.

This clone occurred once. V is TRBV2 and J is TRBJ1-1; D is undetermined. V gave up 2 bases and J gave up 9 bases, with 7 bases separating them. This CDR3 has 11 amino acids. The germline V gene encodes CDR1 SNHLY and CDR2 FYNNEI. The CDR3 coding sequence is TGTGCCAGCAGTGAAAGCCCTAAAGCTTTCTTT. Its translation: CASSESPKAFF. The full variable domain, rest sourced from reference TRBV2 and TRBJ1-1, is EPEVTQTPSHQVTQMGQEVILRCVPISNHLYFYWYRQILGQKVEFLVSFYNNEISEKSEIFDDQFSVERPDGSNFTLKIRSTKLEDSAMYFCASSESPKAFFGQGTRLTVV.

The rearrangement uses TRBV28 and TRBJ2-7; tentative D call: TRBD2 (5 bases). Germline V CDR1 and CDR2: MDHEN, SYDVKM. The germline V and J ends were trimmed by 7 bases and 3 bases, with 16 bases remaining between them. The CDR3 length is 14 residues. The CDR3 sequence is CASTQPGSVYEQYF. The CDR3 DNA follows: TGTGCCAGCACCCAGCCGGGATCTGTCTACGAGCAGTACTTC.

V usage is TRBV27 and J usage is TRBJ2-7; D is undetermined. Between the trimmed V and J ends, which lost 2 bases and 6 bases, there was a span of 11 bases. The germline V gene encodes CDR1 MNHEY and CDR2 SMNVEV (reference sequence). The CDR3 loop spans 13 amino acids. The CDR3 spells CASSLSVVSEQYF. CDR3 nucleotide sequence: TGTGCCAGCAGTTTAAGTGTCGTCAGCGAGCAGTACTTC.

This clone has a single count. The chain has TRBV9 and TRBJ1-4; 7 bases fit TRBD1. V lost 0 bases to trimming and J lost 8 bases; unmatched junction nucleotides: 7. CDR1 and CDR2 from the germline V gene are SGDLS and YYNGEE. The CDR3 is made up of 15 amino acids. CDR3 in amino acids: CASSVGGQGGEKLFF. In nucleotides, the CDR3 is TGTGCCAGCAGCGTAGGAGGGCAGGGGGGAGAAAAACTGTTTTTT.

This rearrangement joins TRBV6-1 to TRBJ1-2; D is unclear. Deletions cut 0 bases from V and 4 bases from J, with 6 bases between. The CDR3 is 13 amino acids. Germline-derived CDR1 and CDR2 are MNHNS and SASEGT. The chain's CDR3 is CASSEAAAYGYTF. In nucleotides, the CDR3 is TGTGCCAGCAGTGAAGCGGCGGCCTATGGCTACACCTTC.